Listed here is a single TCR beta chain. Only cases whose brain tissue showed the highest T cell transcript signatures were sequenced. This sample was taken from a study of brain T cells in children with intractable seizures. Profiled with immunoSEQ multiplex PCR; TCRdb holds only in-frame clones, not every one. In the table there are approximately 44,000 clones, around nine tenths of which are singletons. With 5 bases clipped from V and 2 bases from J, the junction kept 5 bases outside the gene matches. The CDR3 consists of 14 residues. Germline V lookup: CDR1 SGHTA, CDR2 FQGNSA. The V gene is TRBV7-2, the J gene TRBJ1-1; 7 bases align to TRBD1. The source is a girl under 10 years old with tuberous sclerosis and intractable seizures. The specimen was peripheral blood, collected at surgery. CDR3 sequence: CASSPTGLNTEAFF. CDR3 in DNA: TGTGCCAGCAGCCCGACAGGGCTCAACACTGAAGCTTTCTTT.